The rows below give T cell receptor beta chains drawn from one sample of a study of T cell changes during pregnancy in multiple sclerosis. The table came from immunoSEQ multiplex PCR; TCRdb's copy has only in-frame clones and leaves some out. The sample lists some 70,000 clones, about 92% occurring once. Sample: peripheral blood, taken in the second trimester of pregnancy. These receptors were obtained from a female donor in good health, enrolled as a control in a pregnancy study. CDR3s include the opening cysteine and the closing phenylalanine or tryptophan. Each record gives: D gene, clone size, V gene, CDR3 protein. The D gene is left open where the match is weak. For some rows the clone size is stated as once, few or many, or as a class when expanded; others skip it.

D gene: NA; clone size: NA; V gene: TRBV9; CDR3 protein: CASSVAITDTQYF
D gene: NA; clone size: NA; V gene: TRBV2; CDR3 protein: CATPNRDTEAFF
D gene: TRBD1; clone size: NA; V gene: TRBV28; CDR3 protein: CASSPPRQGARGYNGYTF
D gene: NA; clone size: NA; V gene: TRBV9; CDR3 protein: CASRGSSYNSPLHF
D gene: NA; clone size: NA; V gene: TRBV7-2; CDR3 protein: CASSLAPTNYGYTF
D gene: TRBD1; clone size: NA; V gene: TRBV19; CDR3 protein: CASSLGRGLGDYGYTF
D gene: NA; clone size: NA; V gene: TRBV28; CDR3 protein: CASSLGGYNYGYTF
D gene: NA; clone size: NA; V gene: TRBV28; CDR3 protein: CASRDSYRSRGYTF
D gene: TRBD1; clone size: once; V gene: TRBV18; CDR3 protein: CASSVTGANTEAFF
D gene: NA; clone size: NA; V gene: TRBV19; CDR3 protein: CASSIPGGGRYGYTF
D gene: TRBD1; clone size: NA; V gene: TRBV5-6; CDR3 protein: CASSRKQGAGNSPLHF
D gene: NA; clone size: NA; V gene: TRBV11-3; CDR3 protein: CASSLDLGIQYEQYF
D gene: NA; clone size: NA; V gene: TRBV4-3; CDR3 protein: CASSLFTGPQPYEQYF
D gene: TRBD1; clone size: once; V gene: TRBV4-3; CDR3 protein: CASSGDRVSGANVLTF
D gene: TRBD2; clone size: NA; V gene: TRBV19; CDR3 protein: CASNNLAGTYEQYF
D gene: TRBD2; clone size: once; V gene: TRBV7-2; CDR3 protein: CASSLRLSGGLYNEQFF
D gene: TRBD1; clone size: once; V gene: TRBV7-6; CDR3 protein: CASSRQGFNGYTF
D gene: TRBD1; clone size: NA; V gene: TRBV7-2; CDR3 protein: CASSFSSGGHQPQHF
D gene: TRBD1; clone size: few; V gene: TRBV27; CDR3 protein: CASTRAGGGSGYTF
D gene: NA; clone size: NA; V gene: TRBV7-2; CDR3 protein: CASSSGQSRETTEAFF
D gene: NA; clone size: NA; V gene: TRBV7-9; CDR3 protein: CASSLVRGSRNQPQHF
D gene: NA; clone size: NA; V gene: TRBV27; CDR3 protein: CASSGGPDQPQHF
D gene: TRBD1; clone size: NA; V gene: TRBV6-5; CDR3 protein: CASSMTGTGAHEQYF
D gene: TRBD1; clone size: once; V gene: TRBV4-1; CDR3 protein: CASSSTGDNEKLFF
D gene: TRBD1; clone size: NA; V gene: TRBV5-4; CDR3 protein: CASSPRTGGFTEAFF
D gene: TRBD2; clone size: NA; V gene: TRBV7-9; CDR3 protein: CASSLRGYYEQYF
D gene: NA; clone size: NA; V gene: TRBV11-2; CDR3 protein: CASSLGGGNTIYF
D gene: TRBD1; clone size: NA; V gene: TRBV5-4; CDR3 protein: CASRDRSTGELFF
D gene: NA; clone size: NA; V gene: TRBV9; CDR3 protein: CASSVGAETYEQYF
D gene: NA; clone size: NA; V gene: TRBV19; CDR3 protein: CASSIAASTEAFF
D gene: TRBD1; clone size: NA; V gene: TRBV4-3; CDR3 protein: CASSQTGGSETQYF
D gene: NA; clone size: few; V gene: TRBV7-2; CDR3 protein: CASSLASSQPQHF
D gene: NA; clone size: few; V gene: TRBV20-1; CDR3 protein: CSLVKGVEAFF
D gene: NA; clone size: NA; V gene: TRBV18; CDR3 protein: CASSPDSYGYTF
D gene: NA; clone size: NA; V gene: TRBV18; CDR3 protein: CASSSSGDTEAFF
D gene: TRBD1; clone size: NA; V gene: TRBV27; CDR3 protein: CASSSQGATNEKLFF
D gene: TRBD1; clone size: NA; V gene: TRBV19; CDR3 protein: CASSPRGRQGGTEAFF